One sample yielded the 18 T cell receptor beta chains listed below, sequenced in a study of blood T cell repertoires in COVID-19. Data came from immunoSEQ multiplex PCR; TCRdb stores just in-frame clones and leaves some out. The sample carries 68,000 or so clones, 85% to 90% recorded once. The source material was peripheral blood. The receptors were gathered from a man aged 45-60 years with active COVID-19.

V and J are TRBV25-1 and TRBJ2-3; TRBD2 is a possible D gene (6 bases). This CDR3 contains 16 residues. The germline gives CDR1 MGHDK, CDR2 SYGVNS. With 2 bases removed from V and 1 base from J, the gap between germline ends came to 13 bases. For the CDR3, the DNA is TGTGCCAGCAGTGAAGGAGGGCGGTTTGGCACAGATACGCAGTATTTT. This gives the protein CASSEGGRFGTDTQYF.

For the CDR3, the DNA is TGCGCCAGCAGCCAACTTGGAGTGGGGGGGGGACCTCCCTACGAGCAGTACTTC. This gives the protein CASSQLGVGGGPPYEQYF. The rearrangement joins TRBV4-1 to TRBJ2-7, with TRBD2 identical over 7 bases. Trimming took 2 bases from V and 2 from J; bases not matched to a gene: 15. There are 18 residues in the CDR3. Germline values: CDR1 MGHRA, CDR2 YSYEKL.

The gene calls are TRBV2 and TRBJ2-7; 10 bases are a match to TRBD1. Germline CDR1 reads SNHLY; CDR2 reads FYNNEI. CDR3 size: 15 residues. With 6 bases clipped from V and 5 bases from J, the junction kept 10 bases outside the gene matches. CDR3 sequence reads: CASRSPDRGRDEQYF. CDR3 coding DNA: TGTGCCAGCAGATCACCTGACAGGGGGCGCGACGAGCAGTACTTC.

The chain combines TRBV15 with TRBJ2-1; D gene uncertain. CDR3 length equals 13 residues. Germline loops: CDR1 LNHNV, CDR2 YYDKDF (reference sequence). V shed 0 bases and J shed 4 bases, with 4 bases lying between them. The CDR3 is CATSRDPYNEQFF. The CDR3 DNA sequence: TGTGCCACCAGCAGAGACCCATACAATGAGCAGTTCTTC.

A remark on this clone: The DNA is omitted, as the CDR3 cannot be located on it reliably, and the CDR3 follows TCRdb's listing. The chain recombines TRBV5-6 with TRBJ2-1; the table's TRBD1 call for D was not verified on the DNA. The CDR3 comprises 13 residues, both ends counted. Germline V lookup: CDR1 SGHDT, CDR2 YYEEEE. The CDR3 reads CASSLVGTGAYVF.

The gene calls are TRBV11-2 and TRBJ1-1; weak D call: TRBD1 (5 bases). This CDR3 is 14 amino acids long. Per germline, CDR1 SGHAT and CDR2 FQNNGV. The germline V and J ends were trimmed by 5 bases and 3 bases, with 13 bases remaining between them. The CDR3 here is CASSLHRFDTEAFF. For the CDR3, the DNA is TGTGCCAGCAGCCTTCACAGGTTTGACACTGAAGCTTTCTTT.

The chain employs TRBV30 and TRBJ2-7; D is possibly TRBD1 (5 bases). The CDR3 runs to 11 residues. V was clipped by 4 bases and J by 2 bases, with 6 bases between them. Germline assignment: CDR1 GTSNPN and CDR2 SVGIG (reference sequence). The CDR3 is CAWKGTYEQYF. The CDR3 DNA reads TGTGCCTGGAAGGGGACCTACGAGCAGTACTTC.

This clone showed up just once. The CDR3 bases are TGTGCCAGCAGCCAATTTAAGGGGAAATACGAGCAGTACTTC. This encodes CASSQFKGKYEQYF. V is TRBV14 and J is TRBJ2-7, with D possibly matching TRBD1 (5 bases). The CDR3 sequence is 14 residues long. Deletions cut 2 bases from V and 4 bases from J, with 12 bases between. Per germline, CDR1 SGHDN and CDR2 FVKESK. Full variable domain (outside the CDR3, taken from reference TRBV14 and TRBJ2-7): EAGVTQFPSHSVIEKGQTVTLRCDPISGHDNLYWYRRVMGKEIKFLLHFVKESKQDESGMPNNRFLAERTGGTYSTLKVQPAELEDSGVYFCASSQFKGKYEQYFGPGTRLTVT.

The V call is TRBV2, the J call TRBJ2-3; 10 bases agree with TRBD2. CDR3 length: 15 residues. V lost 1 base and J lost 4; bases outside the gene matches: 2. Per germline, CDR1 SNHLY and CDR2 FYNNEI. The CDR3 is CASSEERGGADTQYF. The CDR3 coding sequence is TGTGCCAGCAGTGAAGAGCGGGGGGGAGCAGATACGCAGTATTTT.

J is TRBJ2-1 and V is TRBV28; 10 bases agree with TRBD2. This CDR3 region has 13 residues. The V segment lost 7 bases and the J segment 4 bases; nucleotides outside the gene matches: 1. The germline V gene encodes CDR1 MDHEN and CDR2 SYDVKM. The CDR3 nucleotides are TGTGCCAGCAAGCGGGGGGGGTACAATGAGCAGTTCTTC. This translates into CASKRGGYNEQFF.

DNA of the CDR3: TGTGCCAGCAGTTACACCCGGACAGGAGTCTACGAGCAGTACTTC. This gives the protein CASSYTRTGVYEQYF. The chain combines TRBV6-5 with TRBJ2-7, with 7 bases identical to TRBD1. V shed 2 bases, J shed 3 bases, and the junction held 7 bases outside the gene matches. Germline CDR1 MNHEY, CDR2 SVGAGI. The length of the CDR3 is 15 residues.

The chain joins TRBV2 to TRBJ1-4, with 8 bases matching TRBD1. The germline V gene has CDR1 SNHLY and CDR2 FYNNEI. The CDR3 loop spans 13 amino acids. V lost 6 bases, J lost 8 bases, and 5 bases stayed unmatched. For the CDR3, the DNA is TGTGCCAGCAGCGGACAGGGATGGGAAAAACTGTTTTTT. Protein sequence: CASSGQGWEKLFF. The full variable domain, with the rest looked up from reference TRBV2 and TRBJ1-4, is EPEVTQTPSHQVTQMGQEVILRCVPISNHLYFYWYRQILGQKVEFLVSFYNNEISEKSEIFDDQFSVERPDGSNFTLKIRSTKLEDSAMYFCASSGQGWEKLFFGSGTQLSVL.

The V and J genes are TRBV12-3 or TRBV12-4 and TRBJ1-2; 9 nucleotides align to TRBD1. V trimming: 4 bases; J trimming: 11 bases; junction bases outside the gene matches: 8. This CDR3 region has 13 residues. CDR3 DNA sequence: TGTGCCAGCAGTTCTACAGGGGGCTTTAGATACACCTTC. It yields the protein CASSSTGGFRYTF.

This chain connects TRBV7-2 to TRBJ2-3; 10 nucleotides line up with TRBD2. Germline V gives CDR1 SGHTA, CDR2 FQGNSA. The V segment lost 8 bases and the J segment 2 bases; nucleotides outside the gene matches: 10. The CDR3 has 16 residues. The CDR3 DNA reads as TGTGCCAGCGGGACCGGGACTAGCGAAATCACAGATACGCAGTATTTT. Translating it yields CASGTGTSEITDTQYF.

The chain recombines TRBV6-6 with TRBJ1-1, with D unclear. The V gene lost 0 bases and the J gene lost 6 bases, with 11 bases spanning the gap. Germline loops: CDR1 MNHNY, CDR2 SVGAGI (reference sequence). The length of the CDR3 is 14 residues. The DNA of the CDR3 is TGTGCCAGCAGTTACTCGGCGGGAAGGCCTGAAGCTTTCTTT. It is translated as CASSYSAGRPEAFF.

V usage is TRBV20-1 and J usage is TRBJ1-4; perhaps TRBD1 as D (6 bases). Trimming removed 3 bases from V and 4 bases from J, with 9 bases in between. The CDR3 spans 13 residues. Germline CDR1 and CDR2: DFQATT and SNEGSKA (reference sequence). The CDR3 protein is CSASGQINEKLFF. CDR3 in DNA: TGCAGTGCTAGTGGACAGATTAATGAAAAACTGTTTTTT.

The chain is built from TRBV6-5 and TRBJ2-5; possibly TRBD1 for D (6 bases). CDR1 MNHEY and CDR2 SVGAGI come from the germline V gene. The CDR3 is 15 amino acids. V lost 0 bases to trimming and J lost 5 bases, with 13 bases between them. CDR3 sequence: CASSYSFWGLETQYF. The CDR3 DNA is TGTGCCAGCAGTTACTCGTTTTGGGGGCTTGAGACCCAGTACTTC.

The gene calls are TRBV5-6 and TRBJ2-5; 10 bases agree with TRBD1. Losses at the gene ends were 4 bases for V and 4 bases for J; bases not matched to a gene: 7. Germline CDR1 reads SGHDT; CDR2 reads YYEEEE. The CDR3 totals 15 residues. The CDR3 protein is CASSPGQGKGETQYF. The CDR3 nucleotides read TGTGCCAGCAGCCCGGGACAGGGGAAAGGAGAGACCCAGTACTTC.